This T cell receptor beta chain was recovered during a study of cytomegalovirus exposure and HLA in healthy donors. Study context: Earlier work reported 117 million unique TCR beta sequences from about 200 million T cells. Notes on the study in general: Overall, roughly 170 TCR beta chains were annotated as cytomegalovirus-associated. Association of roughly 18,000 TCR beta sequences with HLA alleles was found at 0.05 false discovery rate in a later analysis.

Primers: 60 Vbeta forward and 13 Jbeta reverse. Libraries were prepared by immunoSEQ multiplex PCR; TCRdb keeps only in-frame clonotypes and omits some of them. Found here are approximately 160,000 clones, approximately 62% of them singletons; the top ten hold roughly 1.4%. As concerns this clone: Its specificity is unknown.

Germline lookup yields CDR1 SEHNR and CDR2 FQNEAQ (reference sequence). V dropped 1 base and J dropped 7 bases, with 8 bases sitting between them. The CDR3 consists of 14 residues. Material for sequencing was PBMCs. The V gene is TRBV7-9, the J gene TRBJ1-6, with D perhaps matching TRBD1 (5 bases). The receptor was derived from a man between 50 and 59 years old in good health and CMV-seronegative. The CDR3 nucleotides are TGTGCCAGCAGCTTAGTTGGGGGGAATTCACCCCTCCACTTT. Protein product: CASSLVGGNSPLHF.